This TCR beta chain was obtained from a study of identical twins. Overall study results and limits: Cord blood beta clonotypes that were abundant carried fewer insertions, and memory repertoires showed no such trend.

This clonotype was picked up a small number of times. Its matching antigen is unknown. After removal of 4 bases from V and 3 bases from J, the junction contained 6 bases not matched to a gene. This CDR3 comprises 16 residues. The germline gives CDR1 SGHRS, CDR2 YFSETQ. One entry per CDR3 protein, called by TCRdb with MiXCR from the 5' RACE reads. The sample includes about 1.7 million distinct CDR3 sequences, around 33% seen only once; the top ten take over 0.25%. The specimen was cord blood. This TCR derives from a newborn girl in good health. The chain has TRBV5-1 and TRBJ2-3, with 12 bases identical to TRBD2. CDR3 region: CASSDGTSGPTDTQYF. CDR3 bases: TGCGCCAGCAGCGATGGGACTAGCGGGCCTACAGATACGCAGTATTTT. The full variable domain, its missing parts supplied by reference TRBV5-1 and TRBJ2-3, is KAGVTQTPRYLIKTRGQQVTLSCSPISGHRSVSWYQQTPGQGLQFLFEYFSETQRNKGNFPGRFSGRQFSNSRSEMNVSTLELGDSALYLCASSDGTSGPTDTQYFGPGTRLTVL.